This TCR beta chain was sequenced in a study of cytomegalovirus exposure and HLA in healthy donors (dated by TCRdb to 2016 to 2017). Turning to the overall study: In an earlier analysis of some 550 of the donors, 250 to 350 Gb of sequence data and approximately 120 million unique TCR beta sequences from about 190 million T cells were reported. The study aimed to test whether cataloging public T cell receptors could reveal signatures of past pathogen exposure. Typing coverage differed by locus: A, B, C, DRB1 and DQB1 were typed in about 620-630 donors, DQA1 in 500 to 550, DPA1 in 600 to 610, and DPB1 in 400 to 490. Among under 450 genotyped donors of the cohort, an average of approximately 240,000 unique TCR beta nucleotide sequences were sequenced per donor, roughly a sixth of them non-productive. In addition to the first cohort of several hundred subjects, a separate validation cohort of under 150 different subjects was used. Donor age, sex, ethnicity and CMV serostatus were collected together with the repertoire data. Several DR-DQ haplotypes were treated as single units for association and clustering because of strong linkage in the cohort. To predict cytomegalovirus infection status, the study combined high-throughput TCR immunosequencing, statistical association of individual TCRs with disease status, and machine learning. Rather than using new phenotypic data, the later analysis identified candidate immune exposures from TCR beta sequences and from how often those sequences occurred across donors. About 300 gigabases of sequencing data and approximately 84 million unique TCR sequences were included in an early release covering around 650 HLA-typed donors. Of the roughly 400 genotyped donors, approximately 80% fell in the genetic ancestry cluster associated with self-reported Caucasian donors. Every discovery cohort repertoire had been produced on one sequencing platform. A later analysis re-analyzed previously published TCR beta repertoires from 650 to 800 donors and added high-resolution HLA genotyping to study TCR occurrence patterns. A later genetic analysis took genome-wide SNP genotypes for about 55% of the 666 donors and used that subset as a discovery cohort. The T cell repertoires of 670 or so subjects were profiled by immunosequencing and related to cytomegalovirus serostatus. Class I and class II HLA loci were covered by the typing at four-digit resolution. To decide whether each TCR beta V gene segment behaved as functional or pseudogenic, an earlier analysis of nearly 600 of the donors relied on high-throughput TCR beta sequencing.

The CDR3 starts with the cysteine, ends with the phenylalanine, and has 14 residues. The CDR3 DNA has 42 bases and is translated from base 1. V loses 3 bases, J loses 7 bases, and the germline ends lie 12 bases apart. The germline V gene (reference sequence) supplies CDR1 SEHNR and CDR2 FQNEAQ. Receptors were amplified or captured by the immunoSEQ multiplex PCR assay. For the multiplex PCR, a mixture combining 60 forward primers for TCR Vbeta segments and 13 reverse primers for TCR Jbeta segments was used. Amplification of the CDR3 region of rearranged TCR beta genes was performed with a multiplex PCR assay on genomic DNA. The amplified TCR beta libraries were sequenced on the Illumina HiSeq System as 87-base-pair reads. Turning to the authors' computational methods: In a later analysis, 70 million to 95 million unique TCR beta chains were counted across the 690 or so repertoires, and around 10 million of these chains were shared by at least two donors. Raw reads were error-corrected and collapsed into unique sequences by a nearest-neighbor algorithm in which closely related sequences were merged to remove PCR and sequencing errors. To assign V, D and J gene segments, CDR3 sequences were aligned to IMGT reference sequences. Each retained sequence needed at least a six-nucleotide match to both a V gene segment and a J gene segment. A rearrangement was called productive if the CDR3 had no stop codons and remained in frame with V and J, and every other rearrangement was called non-productive. Following IMGT convention, CDR3 was defined as the stretch from the second conserved V-encoded cysteine to the conserved J-encoded phenylalanine. The earlier analysis of a few hundred of the donors excluded any sequence lacking an unambiguous match to a single V gene segment. An earlier analysis of approximately 590 of the donors called V segments functional above 56.7% productive rearrangements and segregating when the between-donor standard deviation exceeded 5%. A statistical classification framework was built for diagnosing cytomegalovirus status from the catalog of TCR beta chain sequences. In a later analysis, TCR nucleotide sequences were compared against IMGT/GENE-DB human TR gene sequences so that V and J genes could be assigned. In a later analysis, CDR3 sequences and most-parsimonious VDJ recombination scenarios were assigned using the TCRdist pipeline. In a later analysis, each TCR beta chain was defined by its CDR3 amino acid sequence together with its V-gene family, and reads lacking a unique V-gene family were excluded. A later analysis removed roughly 590 highly shared, low-generation-probability nucleotide sequences to deal with suspected cross-contamination and a sequencing artifact. For each public chain, a later analysis derived a clonal expansion index from normalized ranks of inferred template counts within each repertoire. In a later analysis, generation probabilities were computed with a VDJ recombination model fitted to out-of-frame rearrangements, and the resulting probabilities were checked against IGoR. Hypergeometric tests were used in a later analysis to score TCR-TCR, TCR-HLA and TCR-CMV co-occurrence, with a repertoire-size bias correction applied to the TCR pairs. To estimate false discovery rates, a later analysis permuted the HLA or CMV assignments 20 times. In a later analysis, co-occurring TCRs were grouped using DBSCAN, with TCRdist sequence similarity added in when clustering inside HLA-allele-positive subsets. Repertoires with fewer than 30,000 or more than 120,000 public chains were left out of co-occurrence clustering, as were about five repertoires with anomalous nucleotide sharing. TCRdb's version of the immuneACCESS table is confined to in-frame rearrangements and falls short of the full clone set. An unresolved V gene accounts for under half of the shortfall where checked; the remainder is of unknown origin. The DNA was the basis for D and trimming; V, J and clone size are from that table. In all, the sample holds 90,000 to 120,000 clones, and around 85% of those were seen once. Together, the top ten hold approximately 2% of the sample.

In total, approximately 700 healthy bone marrow donors made up the cohort. At the time of sampling, every cohort member was nominally healthy, though immune exposures that went unrecorded were likely present. The donor was CMV seronegative and was included in the group of hundreds of seronegative cohort members. A peripheral blood sample was provided by each donor, and peripheral blood mononuclear cells were used for TCR beta sequencing. The Qiagen DNeasy Blood Extraction Kit was used to extract genomic DNA from the blood cell samples. In the case of this clone: The target of this receptor is not known. No qualities accompany the bases; no much larger clone lies one base away.

The study at large found these results: The only immune exposure information available for the cohort was CMV serostatus. In a later analysis, several top co-occurrence clusters were reported to appear linked to parvovirus B19, influenza, CMV and Epstein-Barr virus. This cohort had only TCR beta chains sequenced, and the lack of alpha or paired-chain data limited which features could be detected. Most TCR sequences were observed very rarely across donors, whereas some public TCRs were present in many individuals. When HLA alleles, especially DR and DQ, strongly co-occurred, TCR associations were difficult to assign to individual alleles. A group of highly shared sequence variants was considered likely to be a technical artifact of the sequencing pipeline. Because counts were too low, some 17 rarely observed V segments, including chromosome 9 orphons, were left out of the earlier analysis of a few hundred of the donors. Linkage disequilibrium might explain the correlated functional status among segregating V segments, but an unknown experimental factor could not be ruled out. In the study, 150 to 200 TCR beta chains were listed as associated with cytomegalovirus. In a later analysis, TCR association rates were found to vary across HLA loci, with the most associated TCRs seen for DRB1 alleles and the fewest for HLA-C alleles. Some IMGT-functional V segments, including TRBV6-2 and TRBV6-3, could not be distinguished by the 87-base-pair reads and were therefore excluded. Presence/absence analyses assumed roughly uniform sequencing depth across donors, an assumption that may not hold. In vitro tests confirmed that a few of the cytomegalovirus-associated TCR beta chains recognize cytomegalovirus antigens. Compared with equally common non-associated chains, HLA-associated TCR beta chains in a later analysis were more clonally expanded and had lower generation probabilities. According to a later analysis, most CMV-associated TCR beta chains appeared to be HLA-restricted, and the HLA associations seemed to be driven largely by CMV exposure. At a false discovery rate of 0.05, a later analysis linked under 20,000 TCR beta sequences to specific HLA alleles. The authors suggested that the approach could potentially be generalized to other disease states and immunological phenotypes. In both the original and validation cohorts, the classifier was reported to diagnose cytomegalovirus status with high specificity and sensitivity. A further reported finding was that TCR beta sequences accurately predicted the HLA-A and HLA-B alleles for most subjects in the first cohort. V-gene and J-gene trimming of TCR beta chains was associated with a missense DCLRE1C variant in a later genetic analysis, and the association was replicated in an independent cohort. In a later genetic analysis, fewer N-insertions in productive TCRs were reported among donors in an Asian-associated ancestry cluster than the approximately 670-donor mean. HLA typing was unavailable for some donors at each locus, so association tests used only the typed subset. In an earlier analysis of roughly 500 of the donors, most TCR beta V segments appeared in productive rearrangements about 87% or about 30% of the time, broadly matching IMGT annotations.

The sample consisted of PBMCs. The chain employs TRBV7-9 and TRBJ1-4; no D segment can be confidently identified. The source is a man aged 25 to 45 in good health and CMV-seronegative. The encoded CDR3 is CASSLAGNPEKLFF. The base sequence is TGTGCCAGCAGCTTGGCAGGAAACCCTGAAAAACTGTTTTTT.